This is a list of T cell receptor beta chains from one sample in a study of blood T cell repertoires in COVID-19. The protocol was immunoSEQ multiplex PCR, while the TCRdb copy is restricted to in-frame clones and leaves out a portion. The sample lists around 500,000 clones; approximately 88% were seen once. The sample consisted of PBMCs or T cells enriched from blood (not recorded which). The receptors stem from a woman between 35 and 50 years old who had recovered from COVID-19. The CDR3 runs from the conserved cysteine through the conserved F or W. The order of the fields is J gene, V gene, CDR3 protein.

J gene: TRBJ1-1; V gene: TRBV9; CDR3 protein: CASNLQGAGDTEAFF
J gene: TRBJ2-7; V gene: TRBV27; CDR3 protein: CASSSDFSQWDEQYF
J gene: TRBJ1-1; V gene: TRBV3-1/TRBV3-2; CDR3 protein: CASSQGRQGAGNTEAFF
J gene: TRBJ1-1; V gene: TRBV29-1; CDR3 protein: CSDIPGDTEAFF
J gene: TRBJ1-2; V gene: TRBV7-8; CDR3 protein: CASSLGALEGYTF
J gene: TRBJ1-2; V gene: TRBV27; CDR3 protein: CASSTGSSGYTF
J gene: TRBJ1-2; V gene: TRBV29-1; CDR3 protein: CSVRETGQGNYGYTF
J gene: TRBJ2-4; V gene: TRBV7-2; CDR3 protein: CASSSGLAGVTDIQYF
J gene: TRBJ2-5; V gene: TRBV5-1; CDR3 protein: CASSLWGQGQETQYF
J gene: TRBJ2-7; V gene: TRBV30; CDR3 protein: CAWDRAHWDEQYF
J gene: TRBJ1-1; V gene: TRBV7-6; CDR3 protein: CASSSRDRVARNTEAFF
J gene: TRBJ1-5; V gene: TRBV6-5; CDR3 protein: CASSYGTGNNQPQHF
J gene: TRBJ1-1; V gene: TRBV12-3/TRBV12-4; CDR3 protein: CASSLARGAEAFF
J gene: TRBJ1-1; V gene: TRBV4-3; CDR3 protein: CASSQEDSYLSEAFF
J gene: TRBJ2-7; V gene: TRBV18; CDR3 protein: CASSRDRGYEQYF
J gene: TRBJ2-6; V gene: TRBV27; CDR3 protein: CASSPRDSVSGANVLTF
J gene: TRBJ2-7; V gene: TRBV10-3; CDR3 protein: CAISEGARQYF
J gene: TRBJ1-1; V gene: TRBV19; CDR3 protein: CASSPVWWGGNTEAFF